This T cell receptor (beta chain) was sequenced during a study of blood T cells in healthy people across ages. A second PCR, run for about 6 to 11 cycles, used a sample-barcoded 5' primer plus a J-beta primer mix. From the 5' RACE reads, TCRdb called clonotypes with MiXCR, one entry per CDR3 protein. Of a few hundred thousand distinct CDR3 sequences listed, approximately 52% are singletons. This clonotype has a handful of counts. Germline V gene sequence: CDR1 SQVTM, CDR2 ANQGSEA. Trimming pared 4 bases from V and 1 base from J, leaving 7 bases between. This CDR3 contains 12 residues. The receptor comes from a man aged 60-69 years in good health. The chain combines TRBV29-1 with TRBJ1-1; D possibly corresponds to TRBD1 (6 bases). Material for sequencing was blood. The CDR3 region has the DNA TGCAGCGTTGTACAGGGGAACACTGAAGCTTTCTTT. Its protein is CSVVQGNTEAFF.